The clone carrying this TCR beta chain was counted at least ten times. During its preparation, the TCRbeta library received unique molecular identifiers. TCRdb itself ran the PCR reads through MiXCR, one entry per CDR3 protein. The profile shows roughly 670,000 distinct CDR3 sequences, over 10% of them singletons. The CDR3 covers 17 residues. V shed 3 bases and J shed 2 bases, with 19 bases lying between them. Germline V gene lookup returns CDR1 SGHDT and CDR2 YYEEEE. This sample is drawn from a study of T-cell reconstitution after alpha-beta-depleted transplantation in children. The sample here was PBMCs, taken before TCRalphabeta/CD19-depleted stem cell transplant. This chain uses TRBV5-6 with TRBJ2-3; D is unclear. The clonotype was recovered from a girl aged 2 to 10 with congenital amegakaryocytic thrombocytopenia, due to receive a stem cell transplant. The CDR3: CASSSETWLGITDTQYF. CDR3 DNA: TGTGCCAGCAGCTCCGAAACGTGGCTAGGAATCACAGATACGCAGTATTTT.